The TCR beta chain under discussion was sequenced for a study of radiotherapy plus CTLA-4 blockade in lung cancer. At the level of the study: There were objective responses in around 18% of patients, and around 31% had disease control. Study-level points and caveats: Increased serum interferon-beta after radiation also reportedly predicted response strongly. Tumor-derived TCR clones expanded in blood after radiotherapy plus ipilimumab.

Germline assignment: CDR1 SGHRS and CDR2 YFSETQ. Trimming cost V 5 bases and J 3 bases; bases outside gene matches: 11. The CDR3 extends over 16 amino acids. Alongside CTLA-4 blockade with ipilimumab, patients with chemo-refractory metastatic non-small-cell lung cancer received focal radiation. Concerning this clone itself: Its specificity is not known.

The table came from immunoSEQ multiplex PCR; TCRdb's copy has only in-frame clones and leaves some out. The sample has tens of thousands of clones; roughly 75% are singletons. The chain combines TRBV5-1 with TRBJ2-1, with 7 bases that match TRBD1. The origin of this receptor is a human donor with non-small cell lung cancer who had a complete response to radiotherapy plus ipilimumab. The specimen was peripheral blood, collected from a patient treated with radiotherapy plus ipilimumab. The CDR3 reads CASRYQTGTDYNEQFF. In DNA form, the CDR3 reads TGCGCCAGCAGATATCAAACCGGGACAGACTACAATGAGCAGTTCTTC.